Sequencing of this TCR beta chain was carried out in a study of technical replicates of blood from a handful of donors. In its sample, this clone is medium-sized. Generated by immunoSEQ multiplex PCR, the TCRdb table keeps only in-frame clones and is missing some. The sample holds approximately 17,000 clones, roughly 86% seen once. This CDR3 is 13 amino acids long. CDR1 is WSHSY, CDR2 SAAADI, per germline. Trimming removed 6 bases from V and 1 base from J, with 9 bases in between. The sequence was collected from a human donor in good health. The chain recombines TRBV10-2 with TRBJ1-1, with a tentative D call TRBD1 (5 bases). Sequences were obtained from PBMCs. In DNA, the CDR3 is TGCGCCAGCAGACAGGCCCCGAACACTGAAGCTTTCTTT. Translation: CASRQAPNTEAFF.